One sample yielded the 13 T cell receptor beta chains listed below, sequenced in a study of T cells after posttransplantation cyclophosphamide. Control samples came 1 year after myeloablative marrow transplants with methotrexate plus calcineurin inhibitor. Data came from immunoSEQ multiplex PCR; TCRdb stores just in-frame clones and leaves some out. The repertoire holds over 15,000 clones, with approximately 81% as singletons. Here the sequenced sample was PBMCs, taken after allogeneic stem cell transplant with calcineurin inhibitor and methotrexate. These receptor sequences come from a female patient between 18 and 35 years old who received an allogeneic stem cell transplant from an unrelated donor, was CMV-positive, and had acute and chronic GVHD. Some T cells may be supplied by the graft donor.

The chain employs TRBV13 and TRBJ2-5, with unresolved D. Looked up from germline, CDR1 is PRHDT and CDR2 is FYEKMQ (reference sequence). This CDR3 is 13 amino acids long. Trimming removed 5 bases at V and 3 bases at J, with 10 bases between. The CDR3 loop reads CASSARMEETQYF. For the CDR3, the DNA is TGTGCCAGCAGCGCGAGAATGGAAGAGACCCAGTACTTC.

The chain carries TRBV6-1 and TRBJ1-2; tentatively, D is TRBD1 (5 bases). The V gene's germline CDR1 is MNHNS and CDR2 SASEGT. CDR3 size: 13 residues. The germline V and J ends were trimmed by 6 bases and 2 bases, with 10 bases remaining between them. The DNA of the CDR3 is TGTGCCAGCAGGTATGACAGAAACTATGGCTACACCTTC. Translated, it gives CASRYDRNYGYTF.

This chain joins TRBV12-5 and TRBJ2-6; the match to TRBD1 covers 8 bases. In germline, CDR1 is LGHNT, CDR2 FRNRAP. V lost 4 bases and J lost 4; bases outside the gene matches: 12. The CDR3 spans 18 residues. The CDR3 sequence: CASGSTGDRGSGANVLTF. The CDR3, as DNA: TGTGCTAGTGGTTCCACCGGTGACAGGGGATCCGGGGCCAACGTCCTGACTTTC. The full variable domain, rest sourced from reference TRBV12-5 and TRBJ2-6, is DARVTQTPRHKVTEMGQEVTMRCQPILGHNTVFWYRQTMMQGLELLAYFRNRAPLDDSGMPKDRFSAEMPDATLATLKIQPSEPRDSAVYFCASGSTGDRGSGANVLTFGAGSRLTVL.

The gene calls are TRBV6-1 and TRBJ2-1; 11 nucleotides align to TRBD2. Germline V gives CDR1 MNHNS, CDR2 SASEGT. The V segment lost 6 bases and the J segment 7 bases; nucleotides outside the gene matches: 8. The CDR3 totals 15 residues. CDR3 sequence reads: CASSRTSGRENEQFF. DNA of the CDR3: TGTGCCAGCAGCCGGACTAGCGGGCGAGAAAATGAGCAGTTCTTC.

The chain links TRBV4-1 to TRBJ2-5; D is ambiguous. Germline values: CDR1 MGHRA, CDR2 YSYEKL. The CDR3 is made up of 15 amino acids. Trimming pared 0 bases from V and 1 base from J, leaving 9 bases between. The CDR3 is CASSQDAHFQETQYF. CDR3 in DNA: TGCGCCAGCAGCCAAGATGCTCACTTCCAAGAGACCCAGTACTTC.

The chain couples TRBV6-1 to TRBJ1-2, with unresolved D. The germline V and J ends were trimmed by 0 bases and 2 bases, with 13 bases remaining between them. CDR1 and CDR2 from the germline V gene are MNHNS and SASEGT. The CDR3 is 16 amino acids. CDR3 DNA: TGTGCCAGCAGTGAAGCGATGGGCAGATTGAACTATGGCTACACCTTC. Its protein product is CASSEAMGRLNYGYTF.

CDR3 region: CASSYRGRSNTEAFF. DNA of the CDR3: TGTGCCAGCAGTTACAGGGGGCGGTCGAACACTGAAGCTTTCTTT. This rearrangement joins TRBV2 to TRBJ1-1; 9 bases fit TRBD1. This CDR3 is built from 15 residues. V gave up 5 bases and J gave up 1 base; unmatched junction bases: 5. CDR1 and CDR2 from the germline V gene are SNHLY and FYNNEI.

The chain is built from TRBV5-1 and TRBJ1-2; 8 bases line up with TRBD1. Germline V lookup: CDR1 SGHRS, CDR2 YFSETQ. The CDR3 length is 14 residues. V shed 3 bases, J shed 2 bases, and the junction held 3 bases outside the gene matches. CDR3 DNA: TGCGCCAGCAGCTCAACAGGGGGGAACTATGGCTACACCTTC. Translation gives CASSSTGGNYGYTF.

This chain joins TRBV16 and TRBJ1-6; D not resolved. This CDR3 comprises 13 residues. V was pared by 0 bases and J by 8 bases, with 5 bases between. Germline V lookup: CDR1 KGHSY, CDR2 FQNENV. The CDR3 coding sequence is TGTGCCAGCAGCCAATCGAGGGATTCACCCCTCCACTTT. Amino acids: CASSQSRDSPLHF.

The chain employs TRBV10-3 and TRBJ2-5, with D possibly TRBD1 on 7 matching bases. Looked up from germline, CDR1 is ENHRY and CDR2 is SYGVKD. The CDR3 has 13 residues. V shed 10 bases and J shed 2 bases, with 14 bases lying between them. The DNA for the CDR3 is TGTGCCACCGAGACAGGGAGGCAAGAGACCCAGTACTTC. Translated, it gives CATETGRQETQYF.

The V call is TRBV5-1, the J call TRBJ2-7; D might be TRBD1 (5 bases). Germline lookup yields CDR1 SGHRS and CDR2 YFSETQ. The CDR3 is 14 amino acids. V shed 4 bases and J shed 4 bases, with 15 bases lying between them. In DNA form, the CDR3 reads TGCGCCAGCAGCGCGTCAGGGCAGACTTACGAGCAGTACTTC. Translated: CASSASGQTYEQYF.

The chain joins TRBV2 to TRBJ2-7, with D tentatively TRBD2 (6 bases). Germline V lookup: CDR1 SNHLY, CDR2 FYNNEI. The CDR3 has 15 amino acids. Trimming took off 1 base at V and 2 bases at J, with 12 bases between the two ends. CDR3: CASSEEGSGAYEQYF. In nucleotides, the CDR3 is TGTGCCAGCAGTGAAGAGGGTAGCGGCGCCTACGAGCAGTACTTC.

The chain couples TRBV7-6 to TRBJ1-1; D is undetermined. Per the germline V gene, CDR1 is SGHVS and CDR2 is FNYEAQ. Trimming took 1 base from V and 0 from J, leaving 9 bases between them. CDR3 length equals 15 residues. CDR3 sequence: CASSLDPGMNTEAFF. The CDR3 DNA reads as TGTGCCAGCAGCTTAGATCCGGGGATGAACACTGAAGCTTTCTTT.